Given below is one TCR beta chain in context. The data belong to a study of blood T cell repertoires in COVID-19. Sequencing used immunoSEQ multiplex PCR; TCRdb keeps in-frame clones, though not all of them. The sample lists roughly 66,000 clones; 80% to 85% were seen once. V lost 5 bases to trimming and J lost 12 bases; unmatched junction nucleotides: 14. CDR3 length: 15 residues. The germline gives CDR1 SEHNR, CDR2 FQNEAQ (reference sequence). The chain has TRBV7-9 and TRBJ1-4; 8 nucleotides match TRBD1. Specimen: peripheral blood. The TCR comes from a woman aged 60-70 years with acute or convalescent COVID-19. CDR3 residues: CASSPHISQGGELFF. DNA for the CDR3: TGTGCCAGCAGCCCTCATATCTCACAGGGGGGAGAACTGTTTTTT.